Sequencing of this T cell receptor (beta chain) was carried out in a study of T cell responses to AZD1222 COVID-19 vaccine. Regarding the study as a whole: Possibly, clonal diversity was underestimated; donors were largely white British and included more females.

A word on this clone: Its antigen is currently unknown.

Repertoires were generated with immunoSEQ multiplex PCR, while TCRdb's copy carries only in-frame clones and drops some. The sample has about 93,000 clones, around 87% seen once. V was clipped by 4 bases and J by 4 bases, with 10 bases between them. The CDR3 spans 13 residues. The chain couples TRBV12-3 or TRBV12-4 to TRBJ1-2, with TRBD1 as a possible D gene (6 bases). Sequencing was performed on peripheral blood, taken 28 days after the second AZD1222 dose. This receptor was obtained from an adult who received the AZD1222 COVID-19 vaccine. The CDR3 bases are TGTGCCAGCAGTTATACAGGGAGCTATGGCTACACCTTC. This codes for CASSYTGSYGYTF.